A single sample gave rise to the 11 T cell receptor beta chains below, sequenced in a study of tumor-infiltrating lymphocytes in primary liver carcinoma. Unsorted whole blood yielded blood RNA, and germline DNA was extracted as well. Making TCR beta cDNA involved around 540 ng total RNA and a constant-region primer. Three rounds of nested multiplex PCR with slightly modified ARM-PCR produced TCR beta libraries. Both of the initial two PCR rounds ran for 10 cycles and employed TRBV1-TRBV30 forward primers alongside a C-beta reverse primer. One entry per CDR3 protein results from TCRdb running MiXCR on the multiplex PCR reads. The top ten hold less than 75% of the sample, which has roughly 180,000 distinct CDR3 sequences, roughly 60% seen once. The sample was peripheral blood. Receptors originate from a man aged 40-49 years with primary liver carcinoma and hepatitis B virus infection.

Regarding this clonotype: An end of the junction does not agree with germline; a read error may underlie this. J is TRBJ1-6 and V is TRBV4-1; D is unresolved. CDR1 is MGHRA, CDR2 YSYEKL, per germline. CDR3 length: 13 amino acids. The CDR3 reads CASSQGLNSPPHF. In nucleotides, the CDR3 is TGCGCCAGCAGCCAAGGGCTTAATTCACCCCCCCACTTT.

The chain couples TRBV6-6 to TRBJ2-7; a possible D gene is TRBD2 (5 bases). Germline values: CDR1 MNHNY, CDR2 SVGAGI (reference sequence). V shed 1 base and J shed 3 bases, with 13 bases lying between them. The CDR3 covers 15 residues. DNA for the CDR3: TGTGCCAGCAGTTACTTAGGACTGGACCACTACGAGCAGTACTTC. This gives the protein CASSYLGLDHYEQYF.

The chain couples TRBV10-2 to TRBJ2-1; TRBD2 aligns across 7 bases. The CDR3 totals 14 residues. The V gene's germline CDR1 is WSHSY and CDR2 SAAADI. Unmatched junction bases numbered 9, after V lost 6 bases and J lost 7 bases. The CDR3 reads CASSVGLERNEQFF. In nucleotides, the CDR3 is TGCGCCAGCAGCGTTGGACTAGAACGGAATGAGCAGTTCTTC.

This clonotype has a handful of counts. The chain recombines TRBV12-3 or TRBV12-4 with TRBJ2-7; D possibly corresponds to TRBD2 (5 bases). V shed 6 bases and J shed 2 bases, with 14 bases lying between them. This CDR3 is built from 14 residues. This CDR3 is CASRPSGVTYEQYF. The CDR3, as DNA: TGTGCCAGCAGGCCAAGCGGTGTAACCTACGAGCAGTACTTC.

In regard to this clonotype: One end of the junction does not line up with germline, which may come from a read error. The genes are TRBV11-2 and TRBJ2-1; 7 bases align to TRBD2. CDR3 length: 15 residues. The germline gives CDR1 SGHAT, CDR2 FQNNGV. The CDR3 region is CASSLETGGHNEQFF. The CDR3 DNA reads as TGTGCCAGCAGCTTAGAAACGGGAGGTCACAATGAGCAATTCTTC.

To note about this clonotype: The conserved final phenylalanine or tryptophan is absent from the CDR3, which likely points to a read error. V and J are TRBV11-2 and TRBJ2-7; no clear D gene. The CDR3 totals 14 residues. Per the germline V gene, CDR1 is SGHAT and CDR2 is FQNNGV. CDR3 region: CDSSLTDGTCEQYY. The CDR3, as DNA: TGTGACAGCAGCTTAACCGACGGAACCTGCGAGCAGTACTAC.

This sequence joins TRBV14 and TRBJ2-2; 8 bases are a match to TRBD1. The CDR3 has 18 residues. Germline V gene lookup returns CDR1 SGHDN and CDR2 FVKESK. Losses at the gene ends were 1 base for V and 0 bases for J; bases not matched to a gene: 7. As DNA, the CDR3 is TGTGCCAGCAGCCAAGGACAGGGGACGATAACGAACACCGGGGAGCTGTTTTTT. Amino acids: CASSQGQGTITNTGELFF.

The gene calls are TRBV30 and TRBJ2-1, with 7 bases that match TRBD2. This CDR3 contains 18 residues. The germline V gene has CDR1 GTSNPN and CDR2 SVGIG (reference sequence). V lost 7 bases to trimming and J lost 1 base; unmatched junction nucleotides: 19. DNA for the CDR3: TGTGCCTCGGCGGGCGGCGCTAGCGGAACGAATTCCTACAATGAGCAGTTCTTC. Its protein is CASAGGASGTNSYNEQFF.

The chain has TRBV12-3 or TRBV12-4 and TRBJ2-2; 7 nucleotides line up with TRBD2. J lost 8 bases, V lost 8 bases, and 17 bases had no gene match. The CDR3 loop spans 16 amino acids. CDR3 bases: TGTGCCAGCTGCCTATCCGGGACTATCAGCTCTGGGGAGCTGTTTTTT. Amino acid sequence: CASCLSGTISSGELFF.

This chain connects TRBV29-1 to TRBJ2-1; D gene ambiguous. This CDR3 region has 12 residues. Trimming pared 4 bases from V and 8 bases from J, leaving 12 bases between. The V gene's germline CDR1 is SQVTM and CDR2 ANQGSEA. The CDR3, as DNA: TGCAGCGTTGGCCCGGGCGGAGATGAGCAGTTCTTC. It encodes CSVGPGGDEQFF.

This clonotype was seen once. This chain joins TRBV6-5 and TRBJ2-7; perhaps TRBD1 as D (6 bases). Germline CDR1 MNHEY, CDR2 SVGAGI. The CDR3 covers 15 residues. V lost 5 bases and J lost 2, with 16 bases in between. The CDR3 loop is CASSQDSTPTYEQYF. The CDR3 coding sequence is TGTGCCAGCAGTCAGGACAGCACTCCCACCTACGAGCAGTACTTC.